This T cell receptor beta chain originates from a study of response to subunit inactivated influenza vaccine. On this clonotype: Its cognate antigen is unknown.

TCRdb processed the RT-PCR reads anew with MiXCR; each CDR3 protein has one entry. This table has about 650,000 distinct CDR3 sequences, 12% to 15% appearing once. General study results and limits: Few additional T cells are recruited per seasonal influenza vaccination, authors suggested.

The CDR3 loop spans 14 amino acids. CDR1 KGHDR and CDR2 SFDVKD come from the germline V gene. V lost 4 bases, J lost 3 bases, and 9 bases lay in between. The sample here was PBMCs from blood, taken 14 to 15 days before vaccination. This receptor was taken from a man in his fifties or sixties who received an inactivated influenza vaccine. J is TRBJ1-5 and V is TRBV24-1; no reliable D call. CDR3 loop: CATSENRPNQPQHF. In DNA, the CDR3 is TGTGCCACCAGTGAGAACAGACCCAATCAGCCCCAGCATTTT.